This T cell receptor beta chain was obtained from a study of blood T cells in healthy people across ages. Findings and limits, study-wide: A roughly linear age-dependent decrease characterized TCR beta diversity per million T cells. Diversity was higher, and naive CD4+ cells more numerous, in long-lived donors than in aged donors.

Regarding this clonotype: The antigen remains unidentified.

Primers used in a second PCR of roughly 6 to 11 cycles were a sample-barcoded 5' primer and a J-beta primer mix. TCRdb re-called the 5' RACE reads with MiXCR, one entry per CDR3 protein. The sample has about 1.4 million distinct CDR3 sequences; roughly 60% are singletons. Between the trimmed V and J ends, which lost 0 bases and 5 bases, there was a span of 25 bases. Germline V CDR1 and CDR2: LGHNA, YNFKEQ. This CDR3 has 20 residues. Sequencing input: blood. The V gene is TRBV4-2, the J gene TRBJ2-2; D is uncertain. The TCR comes from a young man in good health. CDR3 DNA: TGTGCCAGCAGCCAAGAGAAGAGTGGCGGCTACGAAGTCGATACCGGGGAGCTGTTTTTT. Its translation: CASSQEKSGGYEVDTGELFF.